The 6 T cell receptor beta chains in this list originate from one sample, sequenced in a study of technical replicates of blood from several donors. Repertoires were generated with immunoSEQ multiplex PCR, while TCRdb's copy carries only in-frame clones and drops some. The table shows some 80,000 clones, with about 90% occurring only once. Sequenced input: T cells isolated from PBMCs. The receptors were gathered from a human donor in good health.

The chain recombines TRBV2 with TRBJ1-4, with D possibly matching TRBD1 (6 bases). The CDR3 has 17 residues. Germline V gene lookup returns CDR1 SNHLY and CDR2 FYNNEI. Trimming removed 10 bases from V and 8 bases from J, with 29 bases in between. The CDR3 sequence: CATQRLINRVNTEKLFF. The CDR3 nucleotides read TGTGCCACCCAGAGACTCATTAACAGGGTCAATACCGAAAAACTGTTTTTT.

This CDR3 is CASSHLSGSDEQFF. The DNA for the CDR3 is TGTGCCAGCAGCCATCTGTCCGGGTCGGATGAGCAGTTCTTC. The genes are TRBV5-4 and TRBJ2-1; D unresolved. Germline CDR1 and CDR2: SGHNT and YYREEE (reference sequence). The CDR3 has 14 residues. V shed 4 bases and J shed 8 bases, with 16 bases lying between them.

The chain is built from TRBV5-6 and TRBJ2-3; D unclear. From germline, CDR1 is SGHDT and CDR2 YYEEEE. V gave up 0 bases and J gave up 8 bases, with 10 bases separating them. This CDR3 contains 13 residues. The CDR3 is CASSLVKSGTQYF. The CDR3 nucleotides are TGTGCCAGCAGCTTGGTGAAGAGTGGTACGCAGTATTTT.

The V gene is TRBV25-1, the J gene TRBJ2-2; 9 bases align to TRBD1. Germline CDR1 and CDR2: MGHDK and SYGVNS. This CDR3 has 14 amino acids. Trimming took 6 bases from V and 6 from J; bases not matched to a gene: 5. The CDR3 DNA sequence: TGTGCCAGCAGGGGGACAGGGAGACCCGGGGAGCTGTTTTTT. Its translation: CASRGTGRPGELFF.

The CDR3 bases are TGTGCCAGCTCACCAAGTAGCGAAAGAGAGACCCAGTACTTC. Its translation: CASSPSSERETQYF. This chain joins TRBV18 and TRBJ2-5; D possibly corresponds to TRBD2 (5 bases). V was cut by 2 bases and J by 4 bases, with 11 bases left in between. Germline loops: CDR1 KGHSH, CDR2 LQKENI. The CDR3 loop spans 14 amino acids.

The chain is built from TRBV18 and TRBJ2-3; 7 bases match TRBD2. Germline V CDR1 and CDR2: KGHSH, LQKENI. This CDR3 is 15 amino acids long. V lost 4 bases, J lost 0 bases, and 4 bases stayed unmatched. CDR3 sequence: CASSLRGGSTDTQYF. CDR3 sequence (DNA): TGTGCCAGCTCACTTAGGGGAGGGAGCACAGATACGCAGTATTTT.